One and the same sample provided the 7 T cell receptor beta chains below, sequenced in a study of identical twins. TCRdb analysed the 5' RACE reads with MiXCR anew, one entry per CDR3 protein. Of about 290,000 distinct CDR3 sequences detected, 7.5% to 9.5% appear once; the ten largest clones hold around 7.1%. Another study also made use of these data, one on yellow fever vaccine responses in identical twins.

The sequencing input was CD8+ T cells sorted from blood. These receptors were collected from a woman aged 18-29 years in good health.

This CDR3 reads CASSLVAGATDTQYF. The DNA of the CDR3 is TGTGCCAGCAGCTTAGTAGCGGGGGCTACAGATACGCAGTATTTT. The rearrangement links TRBV13 to TRBJ2-3; 9 bases agree with TRBD2. The CDR3 is 15 amino acids. V shed 1 base, J shed 3 bases, and the junction held 2 bases outside the gene matches. CDR1 PRHDT and CDR2 FYEKMQ come from the germline V gene (reference sequence). The full variable domain, completed using reference TRBV13 and TRBJ2-3, is AAGVIQSPRHLIKEKRETATLKCYPIPRHDTVYWYQQGPGQDPQFLISFYEKMQSDKGSIPDRFSAQQFSDYHSELNMSSLELGDSALYFCASSLVAGATDTQYFGPGTRLTVL.

This clonotype was seen a few times. The chain employs TRBV10-3 and TRBJ2-7; TRBD1 aligns across 7 bases. Germline CDR1 reads ENHRY; CDR2 reads SYGVKD. The CDR3 consists of 14 residues. The junction had 5 bases not matched to a gene; V was cut back by 3 bases and J by 3 bases. CDR3 sequence (DNA): TGTGCCATCAGTGAAAGGGACAGACACTACGAGCAGTACTTC. Its protein product is CAISERDRHYEQYF.

The chain uses TRBV4-1 and TRBJ2-7; 8 nucleotides line up with TRBD2. The CDR3 is made up of 16 amino acids. V lost 1 base, J lost 5 bases, and 10 bases stayed unmatched. Germline V gene sequence: CDR1 MGHRA, CDR2 YSYEKL. For the CDR3, the DNA is TGCGCCAGCAGCCAAGGTACAGCGGGAGAACGTCACGAGCAGTACTTC. As protein: CASSQGTAGERHEQYF.

This rearrangement joins TRBV11-1 to TRBJ2-6, with D perhaps being TRBD1 or TRBD2 (5 bases each). The CDR3 runs to 19 residues. V lost 8 bases, J lost 0 bases, and 23 bases lay in between. The germline V gene has CDR1 SGHAT and CDR2 FQDESV (reference sequence). This CDR3 reads CASARRQGRSSSGANVLTF. DNA of the CDR3: TGTGCCAGCGCCCGGAGGCAGGGAAGATCGAGCTCTGGGGCCAACGTCCTGACTTTC.

The CDR3 nucleotides are TGTGCCAGCAGCTTAGGAAAACAAACCCTGGGGTACGAGCAGTACTTC. It encodes CASSLGKQTLGYEQYF. The chain uses TRBV11-2 and TRBJ2-7; D is unresolved. V lost 1 base and J 4 bases, leaving 17 bases between the germline ends. This CDR3 contains 16 residues. From germline, CDR1 is SGHAT and CDR2 FQNNGV.

This clonotype has at least ten counts. This chain connects TRBV25-1 to TRBJ2-3; 9 bases are a match to TRBD1. The trim removed 6 bases at V and 4 bases at J, leaving 8 bases unmatched. This CDR3 spans 15 amino acids. The V gene's germline CDR1 is MGHDK and CDR2 SYGVNS. The CDR3 reads CASSIDRGLSDTQYF. CDR3 DNA: TGTGCCAGCAGCATTGACAGGGGGTTATCAGATACGCAGTATTTT.

This clonotype showed up just a few times. The chain carries TRBV7-9 and TRBJ2-7, with 9 bases identical to TRBD1. Unmatched junction bases numbered 6, after V lost 3 bases and J lost 3 bases. The CDR3 runs 15 residues. In germline, CDR1 is SEHNR, CDR2 FQNEAQ (reference sequence). Here the CDR3 reads CASSFTGQGVYEQYF. The CDR3 region has the DNA TGTGCCAGCAGCTTTACGGGACAGGGCGTCTACGAGCAGTACTTC.